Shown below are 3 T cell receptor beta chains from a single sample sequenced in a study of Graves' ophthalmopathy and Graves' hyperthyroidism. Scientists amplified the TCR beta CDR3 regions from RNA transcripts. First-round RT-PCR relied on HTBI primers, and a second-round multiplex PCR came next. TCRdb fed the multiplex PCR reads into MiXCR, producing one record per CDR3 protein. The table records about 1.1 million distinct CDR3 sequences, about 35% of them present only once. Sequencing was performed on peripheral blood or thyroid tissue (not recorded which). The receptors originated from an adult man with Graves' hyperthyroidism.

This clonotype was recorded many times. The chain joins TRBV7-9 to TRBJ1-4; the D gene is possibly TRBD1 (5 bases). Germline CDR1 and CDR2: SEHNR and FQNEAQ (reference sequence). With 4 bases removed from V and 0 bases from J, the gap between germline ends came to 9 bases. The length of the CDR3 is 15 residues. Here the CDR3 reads CASSYGTATNEKLFF. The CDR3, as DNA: TGTGCCAGCAGCTACGGGACGGCAACTAATGAAAAACTGTTTTTT.

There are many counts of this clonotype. The CDR3 nucleotides are TGTGCCAGTAAAGTGGGGGAGGAGAACACTGAAGCTTTCTTT. It specifies CASKVGEENTEAFF. The chain couples TRBV19 to TRBJ1-1; weak D call: TRBD1 (5 bases). Trimming cost V 7 bases and J 1 base, with 13 bases left between them. In germline, CDR1 is LNHDA, CDR2 SQIVND (reference sequence). The CDR3 has 14 residues.

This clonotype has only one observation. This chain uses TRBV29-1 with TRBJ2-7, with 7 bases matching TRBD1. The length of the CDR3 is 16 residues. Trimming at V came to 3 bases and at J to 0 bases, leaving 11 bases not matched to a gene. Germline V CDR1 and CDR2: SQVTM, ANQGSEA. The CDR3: CSVDGRGNYGSYEQYF. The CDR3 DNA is TGCAGCGTTGATGGCAGGGGGAACTATGGCTCCTACGAGCAGTACTTC.